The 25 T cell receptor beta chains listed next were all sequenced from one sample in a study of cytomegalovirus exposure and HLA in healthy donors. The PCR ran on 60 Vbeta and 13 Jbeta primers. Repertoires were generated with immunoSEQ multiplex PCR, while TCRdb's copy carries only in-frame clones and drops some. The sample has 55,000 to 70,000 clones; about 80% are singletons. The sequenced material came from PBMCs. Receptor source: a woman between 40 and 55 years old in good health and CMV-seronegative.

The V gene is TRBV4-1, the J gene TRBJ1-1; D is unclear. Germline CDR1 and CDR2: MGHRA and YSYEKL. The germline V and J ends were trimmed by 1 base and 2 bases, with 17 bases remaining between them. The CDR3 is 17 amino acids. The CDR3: CASSQGAGREANTEAFF. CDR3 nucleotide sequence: TGCGCCAGCAGCCAAGGTGCGGGGAGGGAGGCAAACACTGAAGCTTTCTTT.

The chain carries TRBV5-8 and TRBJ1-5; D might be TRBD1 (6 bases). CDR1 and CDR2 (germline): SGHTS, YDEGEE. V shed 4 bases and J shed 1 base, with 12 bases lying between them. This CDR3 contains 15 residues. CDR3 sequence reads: CASSRGAASNQPQHF. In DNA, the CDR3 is TGTGCCAGCAGCCGGGGGGCAGCCAGCAATCAGCCCCAGCATTTT.

The CDR3 is CASKGHLNTEAFF. CDR3 nucleotides: TGTGCCAGCAAGGGACACCTGAACACTGAAGCTTTCTTT. The chain couples TRBV25-1 to TRBJ1-1; TRBD1 might be the D (6 bases). Trimming cost V 7 bases and J 0 bases, with 9 bases left between them. The CDR3 is 13 amino acids. Per the germline V gene, CDR1 is MGHDK and CDR2 is SYGVNS.

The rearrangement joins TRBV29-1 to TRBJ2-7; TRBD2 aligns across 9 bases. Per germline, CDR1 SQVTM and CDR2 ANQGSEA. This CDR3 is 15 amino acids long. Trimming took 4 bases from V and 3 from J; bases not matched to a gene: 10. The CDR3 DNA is TGCAGCGTTGTCCCTCCGACTAGCGGCCACTACGAGCAGTACTTC. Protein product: CSVVPPTSGHYEQYF.

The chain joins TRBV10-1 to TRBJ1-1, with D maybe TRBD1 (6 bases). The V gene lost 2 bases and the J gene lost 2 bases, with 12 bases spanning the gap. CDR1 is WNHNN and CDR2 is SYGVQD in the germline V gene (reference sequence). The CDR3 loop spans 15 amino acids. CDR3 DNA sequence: TGCGCCAGCAGTGAGGATTTGACAGGAAACACTGAAGCTTTCTTT. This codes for CASSEDLTGNTEAFF.

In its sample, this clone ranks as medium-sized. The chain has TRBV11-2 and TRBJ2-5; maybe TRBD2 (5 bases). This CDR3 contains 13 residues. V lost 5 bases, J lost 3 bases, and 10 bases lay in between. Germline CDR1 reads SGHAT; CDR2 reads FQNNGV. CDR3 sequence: CASSPTLEETQYF. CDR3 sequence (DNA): TGTGCCAGCAGCCCGACACTAGAAGAGACCCAGTACTTC.

The CDR3 DNA sequence: TGTGCCAGCAGGAGGGGACTAGCGGGAGCAAGCTCCTACAATGAGCAGTTCTTC. Protein sequence: CASRRGLAGASSYNEQFF. This chain connects TRBV9 to TRBJ2-1, with 14 bases fitting TRBD2. Per germline, CDR1 SGDLS and CDR2 YYNGEE. Trimming took 5 bases from V and 0 from J; bases not matched to a gene: 7. This CDR3 comprises 18 residues.

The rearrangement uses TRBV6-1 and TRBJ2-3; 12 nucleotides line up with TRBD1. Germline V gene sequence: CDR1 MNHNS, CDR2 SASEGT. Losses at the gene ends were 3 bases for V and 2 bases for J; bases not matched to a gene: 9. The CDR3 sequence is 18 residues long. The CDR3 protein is CASSDLRGTGGLTDTQYF. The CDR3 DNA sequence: TGTGCCAGCAGTGACCTCCGCGGGACAGGGGGCCTCACAGATACGCAGTATTTT.

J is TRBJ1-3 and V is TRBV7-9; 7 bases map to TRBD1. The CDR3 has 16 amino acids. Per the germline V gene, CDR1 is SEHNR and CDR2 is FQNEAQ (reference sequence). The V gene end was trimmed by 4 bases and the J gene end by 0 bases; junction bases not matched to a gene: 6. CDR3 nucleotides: TGTGCCAGCAGCTCGTCGGACAGGTTCTCTGGAAACACCATATATTTT. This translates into CASSSSDRFSGNTIYF.

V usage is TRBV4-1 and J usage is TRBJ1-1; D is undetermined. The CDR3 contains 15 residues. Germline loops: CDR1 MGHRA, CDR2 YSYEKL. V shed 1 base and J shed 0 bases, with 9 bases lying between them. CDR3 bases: TGCGCCAGCAGCCAAGGCGGGCTATTGAACACTGAAGCTTTCTTT. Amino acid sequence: CASSQGGLLNTEAFF.

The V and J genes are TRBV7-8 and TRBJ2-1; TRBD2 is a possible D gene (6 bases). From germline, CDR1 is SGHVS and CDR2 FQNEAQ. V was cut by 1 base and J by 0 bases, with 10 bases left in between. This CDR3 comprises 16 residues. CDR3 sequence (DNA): TGTGCCAGCAGCTTAGTAGCGGAGCTCTCCTACAATGAGCAGTTCTTC. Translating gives CASSLVAELSYNEQFF.

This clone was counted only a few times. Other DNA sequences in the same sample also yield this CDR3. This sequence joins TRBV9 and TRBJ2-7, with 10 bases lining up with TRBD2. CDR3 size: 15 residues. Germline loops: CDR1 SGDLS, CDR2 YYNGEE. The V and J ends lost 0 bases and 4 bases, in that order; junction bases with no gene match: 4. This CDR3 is CASSVGAGGGYEQYF. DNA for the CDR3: TGTGCCAGCAGCGTAGGAGCGGGAGGGGGATACGAGCAGTACTTC.

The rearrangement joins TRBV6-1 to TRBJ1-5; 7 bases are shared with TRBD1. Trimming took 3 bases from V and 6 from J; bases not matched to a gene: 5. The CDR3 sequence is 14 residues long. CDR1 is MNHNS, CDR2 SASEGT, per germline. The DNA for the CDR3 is TGTGCCAGCAGTGACCTGACAGGGCGTCAGCCCCAGCATTTT. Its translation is CASSDLTGRQPQHF.

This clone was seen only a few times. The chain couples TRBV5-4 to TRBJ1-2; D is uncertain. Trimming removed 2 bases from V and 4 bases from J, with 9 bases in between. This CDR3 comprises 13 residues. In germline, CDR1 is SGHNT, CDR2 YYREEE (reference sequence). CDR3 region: CASSFGTSYGYTF. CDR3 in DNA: TGTGCCAGCAGCTTTGGCACGTCCTATGGCTACACCTTC.

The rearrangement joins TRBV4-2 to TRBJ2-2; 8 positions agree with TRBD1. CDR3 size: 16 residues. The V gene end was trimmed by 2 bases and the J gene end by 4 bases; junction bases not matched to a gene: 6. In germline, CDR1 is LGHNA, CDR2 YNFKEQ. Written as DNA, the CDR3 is TGTGCCAGCAGCCAACCCTGGACAGGGACCACCGGGGAGCTGTTTTTT. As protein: CASSQPWTGTTGELFF.

The CDR3, as DNA: TGTGCCAGCTCACCTTCCGGACAGCCCCGCTCTGGAAACACCATATATTTT. It yields the protein CASSPSGQPRSGNTIYF. The chain carries TRBV18 and TRBJ1-3, with D maybe TRBD1 (6 bases). CDR1 is KGHSH and CDR2 is LQKENI in the germline V gene. Trimming shortened V by 3 bases and J by 0 bases, and 15 bases separated the two germline ends. CDR3 size: 17 residues. Full variable domain (remainder filled in from reference TRBV18 and TRBJ1-3): NAGVMQNPRHLVRRRGQEARLRCSPMKGHSHVYWYRQLPEEGLKFMVYLQKENIIDESGMPKERFSAEFPKEGPSILRIQQVVRGDSAAYFCASSPSGQPRSGNTIYFGEGSWLTVV.

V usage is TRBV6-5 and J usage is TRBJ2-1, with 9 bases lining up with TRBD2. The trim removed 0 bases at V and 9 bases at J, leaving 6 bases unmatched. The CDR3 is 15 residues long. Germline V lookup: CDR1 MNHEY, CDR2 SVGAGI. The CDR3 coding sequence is TGTGCCAGCAGTTACTCCGCGGGAGGGCCCAGTGAGCAGTTCTTC. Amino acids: CASSYSAGGPSEQFF.

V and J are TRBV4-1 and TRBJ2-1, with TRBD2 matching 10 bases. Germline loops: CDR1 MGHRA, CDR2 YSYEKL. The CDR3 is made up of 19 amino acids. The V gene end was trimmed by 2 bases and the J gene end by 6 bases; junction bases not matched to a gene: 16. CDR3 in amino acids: CASSQLDGQVAGGLNEQFF. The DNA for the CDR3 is TGCGCCAGCAGCCAACTAGATGGACAGGTAGCGGGAGGTCTCAATGAGCAGTTCTTC.

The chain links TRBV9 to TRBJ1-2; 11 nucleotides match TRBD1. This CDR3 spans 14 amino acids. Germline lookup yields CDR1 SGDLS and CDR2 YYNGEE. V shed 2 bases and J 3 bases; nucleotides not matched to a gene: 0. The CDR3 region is CASSVDRGHYGYTF. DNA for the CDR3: TGTGCCAGCAGCGTGGACAGGGGGCACTATGGCTACACCTTC.

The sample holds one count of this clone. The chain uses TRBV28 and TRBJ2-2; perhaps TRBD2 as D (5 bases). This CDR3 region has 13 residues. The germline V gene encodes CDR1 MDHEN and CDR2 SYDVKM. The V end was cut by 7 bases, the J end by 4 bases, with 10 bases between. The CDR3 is CASNERLTGELFF. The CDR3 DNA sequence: TGTGCCAGCAACGAGCGGCTCACCGGGGAGCTGTTTTTT.

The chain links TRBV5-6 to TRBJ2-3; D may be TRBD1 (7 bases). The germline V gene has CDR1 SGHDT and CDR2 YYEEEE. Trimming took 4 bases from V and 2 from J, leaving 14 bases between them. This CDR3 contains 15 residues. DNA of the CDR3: TGTGCCAGCAGCAGGAGGGACAGTAACACAGATACGCAGTATTTT. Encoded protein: CASSRRDSNTDTQYF.

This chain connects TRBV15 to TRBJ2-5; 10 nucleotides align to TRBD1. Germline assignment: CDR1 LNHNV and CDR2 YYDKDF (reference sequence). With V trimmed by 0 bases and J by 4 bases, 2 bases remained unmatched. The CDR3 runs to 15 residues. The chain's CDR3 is CATSRDWDRGETQYF. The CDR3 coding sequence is TGTGCCACCAGCAGAGATTGGGACAGGGGAGAGACCCAGTACTTC.

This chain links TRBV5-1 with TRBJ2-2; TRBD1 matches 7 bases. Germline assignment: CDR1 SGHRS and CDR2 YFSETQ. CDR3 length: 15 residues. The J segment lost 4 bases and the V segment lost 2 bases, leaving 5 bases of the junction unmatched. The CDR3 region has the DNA TGCGCCAGCAGCTTAGCTAGGGGGCCCACCGGGGAGCTGTTTTTT. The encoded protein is CASSLARGPTGELFF.

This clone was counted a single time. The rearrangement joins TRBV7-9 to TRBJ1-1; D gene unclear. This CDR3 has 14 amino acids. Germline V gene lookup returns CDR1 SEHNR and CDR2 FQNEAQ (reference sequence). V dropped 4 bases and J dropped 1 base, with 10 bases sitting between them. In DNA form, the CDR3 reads TGTGCCAGCAGCTACCAGGAGGAGAACACTGAAGCTTTCTTT. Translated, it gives CASSYQEENTEAFF.

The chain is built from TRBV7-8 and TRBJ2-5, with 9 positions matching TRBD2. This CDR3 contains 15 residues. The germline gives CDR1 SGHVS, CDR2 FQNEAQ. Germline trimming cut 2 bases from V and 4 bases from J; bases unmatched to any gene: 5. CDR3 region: CASSLRLLAGETQYF. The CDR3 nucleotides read TGTGCCAGCAGCTTAAGACTACTAGCGGGAGAGACCCAGTACTTC.